The rows below give T cell receptor beta chains drawn from one sample of a study of radiation and T cells in renal cell carcinoma. The assay was immunoSEQ multiplex PCR, and TCRdb's table has in-frame clones only and misses some. The table records approximately 94,000 clones, 65% to 85% of them present only once. The starting material was blood, obtained from a patient whose treatment included radiotherapy and nephrectomy. The receptors were gathered from a man in his 60s with renal cell carcinoma. The CDR3 runs from the conserved cysteine through the conserved F or W. D genes are given only for firm matches. Some rows mark clone size as missing; the rest say once, few, many or name a class of expanded clone.

j_gene: TRBJ1-5
d_gene: -
abundance: -
v_gene: TRBV7-8
CDR3aa: CASSPRWGRGSESLAQHF
CDR3nt: TGTGCCAGCAGCCCGAGATGGGGCCGGGGGTCGGAATCTTTGGCCCAGCATTTT

j_gene: TRBJ1-3
d_gene: -
abundance: -
v_gene: TRBV25-1
CDR3aa: CASSELSGVSGNTIYF
CDR3nt: TGTGCCAGCAGTGAATTATCTGGGGTCTCTGGAAACACCATATATTTT

j_gene: TRBJ1-2
d_gene: -
abundance: -
v_gene: TRBV9
CDR3aa: CASSVSGYYGYTF
CDR3nt: TGTGCCAGCAGCGTATCAGGCTACTATGGCTACACCTTC

j_gene: TRBJ2-2
d_gene: TRBD2
abundance: -
v_gene: TRBV25-1
CDR3aa: CASSEWGGREDGELFF
CDR3nt: TGTGCCAGCAGTGAATGGGGCGGGAGGGAGGACGGGGAGCTGTTTTTT

j_gene: TRBJ2-7
d_gene: -
abundance: -
v_gene: TRBV7-2
CDR3aa: CASSLTGYSYEQYF
CDR3nt: TGTGCCAGCAGCTTGACGGGCTACTCCTACGAGCAGTACTTC

j_gene: TRBJ2-7
d_gene: -
abundance: -
v_gene: TRBV27
CDR3aa: CASSLASRSYEQYF
CDR3nt: TGTGCCAGCAGCCTAGCGTCGCGCTCCTACGAGCAGTACTTC

j_gene: TRBJ2-5
d_gene: TRBD1
abundance: -
v_gene: TRBV11-3
CDR3aa: CASSLGGTDETQYF
CDR3nt: TGTGCCAGCAGCTTAGGGGGGACAGATGAGACCCAGTACTTC

j_gene: TRBJ2-5
d_gene: -
abundance: once
v_gene: TRBV4-1
CDR3aa: CASSQDGVGRLQETQYF
CDR3nt: TGCGCCAGCAGCCAAGATGGAGTAGGACGACTCCAAGAGACCCAGTACTTC

j_gene: TRBJ2-3
d_gene: TRBD2
abundance: once
v_gene: TRBV5-1
CDR3aa: CASSVKREGPTDTQYF
CDR3nt: TGCGCCAGCAGCGTCAAGCGGGAGGGACCCACAGATACGCAGTATTTT

j_gene: TRBJ1-2
d_gene: -
abundance: -
v_gene: TRBV9
CDR3aa: CASSAGQYYGYTF
CDR3nt: TGTGCCAGCAGCGCCGGACAGTACTATGGCTACACCTTC

j_gene: TRBJ1-5
d_gene: -
abundance: -
v_gene: TRBV6-5
CDR3aa: CASSEGPKRHF
CDR3nt: TGTGCCAGCAGTGAAGGGCCTAAACGGCATTTT

j_gene: TRBJ2-7
d_gene: -
abundance: -
v_gene: TRBV18
CDR3aa: CASSPRHRDHEQYF
CDR3nt: TGTGCCAGCTCACCACGGCACAGGGACCACGAGCAGTACTTC

j_gene: TRBJ2-2
d_gene: TRBD1
abundance: -
v_gene: TRBV2
CDR3aa: CASKRTGETTGELFF
CDR3nt: TGTGCCAGCAAGCGGACAGGGGAGACCACCGGGGAGCTGTTTTTT

j_gene: TRBJ2-7
d_gene: TRBD2
abundance: -
v_gene: TRBV6-6
CDR3aa: CASKRLASGSYEQYF
CDR3nt: TGTGCCAGCAAGCGCCTGGCTAGCGGGAGTTACGAGCAGTACTTC

j_gene: TRBJ2-3
d_gene: TRBD1
abundance: once
v_gene: TRBV6-5
CDR3aa: CASSSGQAVDTQYF
CDR3nt: TGTGCCAGCAGCTCGGGACAGGCAGTGGATACGCAGTATTTT

j_gene: TRBJ2-7
d_gene: -
abundance: -
v_gene: TRBV27
CDR3aa: CANARMLTYEQYF
CDR3nt: TGTGCCAACGCTCGCATGTTGACCTACGAGCAGTACTTC

j_gene: TRBJ1-4
d_gene: TRBD1
abundance: -
v_gene: TRBV5-8
CDR3aa: CASRLQGVEKLFF
CDR3nt: TGTGCCAGCAGACTACAGGGGGTTGAAAAACTGTTTTTT

j_gene: TRBJ1-2
d_gene: TRBD1
abundance: few
v_gene: TRBV2
CDR3aa: CASSLDRGAFGYTF
CDR3nt: TGTGCCAGCAGTTTGGACAGGGGTGCTTTCGGCTACACCTTC

j_gene: TRBJ1-4
d_gene: -
abundance: -
v_gene: TRBV9
CDR3aa: CASSVAINGKLFF
CDR3nt: TGTGCCAGCAGCGTCGCTATCAATGGAAAACTGTTTTTT

j_gene: TRBJ1-1
d_gene: TRBD1
abundance: few
v_gene: TRBV2
CDR3aa: CASSLTGWAFF
CDR3nt: TGTGCCAGCAGCTTGACAGGGTGGGCTTTCTTT

j_gene: TRBJ2-4
d_gene: TRBD1
abundance: -
v_gene: TRBV19
CDR3aa: CASSIPRQGGSIQYF
CDR3nt: TGTGCCAGTAGTATCCCCCGACAGGGGGGAAGCATTCAGTACTTC

j_gene: TRBJ2-7
d_gene: TRBD1
abundance: -
v_gene: TRBV2
CDR3aa: CASSEWETGTYEQYF
CDR3nt: TGTGCCAGCAGTGAATGGGAGACAGGGACCTACGAGCAGTACTTC

j_gene: TRBJ2-5
d_gene: -
abundance: few
v_gene: TRBV10-3
CDR3aa: CAISVGEGETQYF
CDR3nt: TGTGCCATCAGTGTGGGGGAAGGGGAGACCCAGTACTTC

j_gene: TRBJ2-1
d_gene: TRBD1
abundance: once
v_gene: TRBV5-1
CDR3aa: CASSFGRGIEQFF
CDR3nt: TGCGCCAGCAGCTTCGGCAGGGGGATTGAGCAGTTCTTC

j_gene: TRBJ2-3
d_gene: -
abundance: -
v_gene: TRBV6-5
CDR3aa: CASSRPSSTQYF
CDR3nt: TGTGCCAGCAGCCGGCCCTCATCTACGCAGTATTTT

j_gene: TRBJ2-7
d_gene: TRBD1
abundance: -
v_gene: TRBV5-1
CDR3aa: CASSWGTGVSYEQYF
CDR3nt: TGCGCCAGCAGCTGGGGGACAGGGGTTAGCTACGAGCAGTACTTC

j_gene: TRBJ2-1
d_gene: -
abundance: few
v_gene: TRBV27
CDR3aa: CASYHGAGRGNEQFF
CDR3nt: TGTGCCAGCTATCATGGGGCGGGAAGGGGGAATGAGCAGTTCTTC

j_gene: TRBJ1-3
d_gene: -
abundance: -
v_gene: TRBV2
CDR3aa: CASSEMGLRGTGNTIYF
CDR3nt: TGTGCCAGCAGTGAAATGGGGTTGAGAGGCACTGGAAACACCATATATTTT

j_gene: TRBJ1-2
d_gene: -
abundance: -
v_gene: TRBV19
CDR3aa: CASRDDGYTF
CDR3nt: TGTGCCAGCAGGGATGATGGCTACACCTTC

j_gene: TRBJ1-3
d_gene: -
abundance: -
v_gene: TRBV5-1
CDR3aa: CASSLEGTRWAGNTIYF
CDR3nt: TGCGCCAGCAGCTTGGAGGGAACCAGATGGGCTGGAAACACCATATATTTT

j_gene: TRBJ1-6
d_gene: -
abundance: -
v_gene: TRBV10-1
CDR3aa: CASNTGLNSPLHF
CDR3nt: TGCGCCAGCAACACAGGACTGAATTCACCCCTCCACTTT

j_gene: TRBJ2-1
d_gene: TRBD1
abundance: -
v_gene: TRBV11-3
CDR3aa: CASSSDRGPEQFF
CDR3nt: TGTGCCAGCAGCTCCGACAGGGGGCCTGAGCAGTTCTTC

j_gene: TRBJ2-7
d_gene: TRBD1
abundance: -
v_gene: TRBV28
CDR3aa: CASRPSGQGKYEQYF
CDR3nt: TGTGCCAGCAGACCTAGTGGACAGGGAAAGTACGAGCAGTACTTC

j_gene: TRBJ2-7
d_gene: -
abundance: -
v_gene: TRBV14
CDR3aa: CASSQESYEQYF
CDR3nt: TGTGCCAGCAGCCAAGAGTCCTACGAGCAGTACTTC

j_gene: TRBJ2-7
d_gene: -
abundance: -
v_gene: TRBV4-3
CDR3aa: CASSQERGVLESLGEQYF
CDR3nt: TGCGCCAGCAGCCAAGAAAGGGGCGTCCTAGAATCACTAGGCGAGCAGTACTTC

j_gene: TRBJ1-1
d_gene: -
abundance: -
v_gene: TRBV23-1
CDR3aa: CASSLIPEAFF
CDR3nt: TGCGCCAGCAGTCTAATCCCCGAAGCTTTCTTT

j_gene: TRBJ2-1
d_gene: TRBD2
abundance: -
v_gene: TRBV19
CDR3aa: CASSIGTSPNEQFF
CDR3nt: TGTGCCAGTAGTATTGGGACTAGTCCCAATGAGCAGTTCTTC

j_gene: TRBJ2-2
d_gene: -
abundance: -
v_gene: TRBV19
CDR3aa: CASSMQGGGTGELFF
CDR3nt: TGTGCCAGTAGTATGCAGGGGGGAGGCACCGGGGAGCTGTTTTTT

j_gene: TRBJ2-1
d_gene: -
abundance: -
v_gene: TRBV5-3
CDR3aa: CARSPGTRPDEQFF
CDR3nt: TGTGCCAGAAGCCCGGGGACCCGTCCGGATGAGCAGTTCTTC

j_gene: TRBJ1-4
d_gene: -
abundance: -
v_gene: TRBV6-5
CDR3aa: CASRAGGAFSEKLFF
CDR3nt: TGTGCCAGCAGGGCGGGGGGGGCGTTTAGTGAAAAACTGTTTTTT

j_gene: TRBJ2-1
d_gene: -
abundance: -
v_gene: TRBV25-1
CDR3aa: CASRPPRGIYNEQFF
CDR3nt: TGTGCCAGCAGACCTCCTCGGGGTATCTACAATGAGCAGTTCTTC

j_gene: TRBJ2-7
d_gene: -
abundance: -
v_gene: TRBV25-1
CDR3aa: CASSTTNARSTYEQYF
CDR3nt: TGTGCCAGCAGTACGACAAACGCAAGGAGTACCTACGAGCAGTACTTC

j_gene: TRBJ2-5
d_gene: -
abundance: -
v_gene: TRBV10-2
CDR3aa: CASSGVGRLETQYF
CDR3nt: TGCGCCAGCAGTGGGGTGGGGAGGCTGGAGACCCAGTACTTC

j_gene: TRBJ2-5
d_gene: -
abundance: -
v_gene: TRBV29-1
CDR3aa: CSVEGGGVGETQYF
CDR3nt: TGCAGCGTTGAGGGAGGGGGGGTAGGAGAGACCCAGTACTTC

j_gene: TRBJ2-3
d_gene: TRBD2
abundance: -
v_gene: TRBV28
CDR3aa: CASSLLAGTDTQYF
CDR3nt: TGTGCCAGCAGTTTACTAGCGGGAACAGATACGCAGTATTTT

j_gene: TRBJ1-5
d_gene: TRBD1
abundance: -
v_gene: TRBV19
CDR3aa: CASSILTGENQPQHF
CDR3nt: TGTGCCAGTAGTATTTTGACAGGGGAGAATCAGCCCCAGCATTTT

j_gene: TRBJ1-2
d_gene: -
abundance: -
v_gene: TRBV28
CDR3aa: CASSFTARENYGYTF
CDR3nt: TGTGCCAGCAGTTTCACTGCCCGGGAGAACTATGGCTACACCTTC

j_gene: TRBJ2-3
d_gene: TRBD2
abundance: -
v_gene: TRBV7-9
CDR3aa: CASSLRGATDTQYF
CDR3nt: TGTGCCAGCAGCTTGCGGGGGGCAACAGATACGCAGTATTTT

j_gene: TRBJ2-7
d_gene: -
abundance: -
v_gene: TRBV11-2
CDR3aa: CASSVSRHTYEQYF
CDR3nt: TGTGCCAGCAGTGTGAGTCGACACACCTACGAGCAGTACTTC

j_gene: TRBJ2-5
d_gene: -
abundance: -
v_gene: TRBV29-1
CDR3aa: CSVGMETQYF
CDR3nt: TGCAGCGTTGGGATGGAGACCCAGTACTTC

j_gene: TRBJ2-2
d_gene: -
abundance: -
v_gene: TRBV4-1
CDR3aa: CASSQDPPNPGELFF
CDR3nt: TGCGCCAGCAGCCAAGATCCACCGAACCCCGGGGAGCTGTTTTTT

j_gene: TRBJ2-3
d_gene: -
abundance: -
v_gene: TRBV19
CDR3aa: CASSGGQVTDTQYF
CDR3nt: TGTGCCAGTAGTGGGGGCCAGGTCACAGATACGCAGTATTTT

j_gene: TRBJ2-5
d_gene: -
abundance: -
v_gene: TRBV7-9
CDR3aa: CASSSGPLQETQYF
CDR3nt: TGTGCCAGCAGCTCGGGGCCTCTTCAAGAGACCCAGTACTTC